This TCR beta chain was recorded in a study of shared clonotypes between healthy human individuals. The overall study: Per donor, three plates held CD4 naive cells, three held CD4 memory, two held CD8 naive and one held CD8 memory. Notes on the study in general: Larger richness was generally estimated for naive than memory subsets. Non-shared clonotypes showed lower generation probabilities than clonotypes common to all four donors.

Only in-frame clones appear in the TCRdb table, and some are missing; sequencing was by immunoSEQ multiplex PCR. The sample records 2 million to 2.5 million clones, 85% to 95% being singletons. With regard to this clone: As yet, its antigen is unknown.

This CDR3 is built from 15 residues. The V gene lost 0 bases and the J gene lost 1 base, with 9 bases spanning the gap. The germline V gene encodes CDR1 LNHDA and CDR2 SQIVND (reference sequence). This TCR derives from a man between 18 and 29 years old in good health. Some clones in this sample may be carry-over from other donors' samples. The sequencing input was naive CD4+ T cells from PBMCs. Regarding subset: CD45RA+ positively selected. The chain combines TRBV19 with TRBJ1-1; D call uncertain. The CDR3: CASSIDRSRNTEAFF. DNA of the CDR3: TGTGCCAGTAGTATAGATAGGAGCCGGAACACTGAAGCTTTCTTT.